The entry that follows covers one TCR beta chain sequence. Antigen specificity is unknown. Germline V lookup: CDR1 SGHRS, CDR2 YFSETQ. Trimming took 0 bases from V and 0 from J, leaving 8 bases between them. This CDR3 comprises 15 residues. These data belong to a study of shared clonotypes between healthy human individuals. Overall study results and limits: In a few donors, 4.5% to 5.5% of naive CD4 clonotypes appeared in common. Sampling covered nothing but blood. Tissue TCR repertoires likely differ from those found in blood. Richness estimates generally favored naive over memory subsets.

The authors' processing: Junction-only immunoSEQ data arrived without quality scores, meaning filtering differed. Measured with immunoSEQ multiplex PCR; TCRdb has only the in-frame clones, and not every one. The D gene and trimming were derived from the DNA, and the V and J assignments and clone size from that table. This sample yields about 330,000 clones, of which around two thirds are seen a single time; under 13% belongs to the top ten. The receptor was derived from a man aged 30 to 45 in good health. The sequencing sample was made of memory CD4+ T cells sorted from blood. Stated subset: CD45RA-negative fraction. This rearrangement joins TRBV5-1 to TRBJ2-3; D ambiguous. In DNA, the CDR3 is TGCGCCAGCAGCTTGGAGGGCGCGAGCACAGATACGCAGTATTTT. Protein product: CASSLEGASTDTQYF.